These T cell receptor beta chains were read from a single sample in a study of graft-versus-host responses after intestinal transplantation. Antigens for these TCRs are unknown. Libraries were prepared by immunoSEQ multiplex PCR; TCRdb keeps only in-frame clonotypes and omits some of them. In the table there are about 96,000 clones, around 90% of which are singletons. Here the sequenced sample was unstimulated CD4+ T cells sorted from spleen or lymph node cells, taken before intestinal transplant. These receptors all come from a human donor who received an intestinal transplant. The CDR3 runs from the conserved cysteine through the conserved F or W. A D gene is named only where the DNA matches it firmly. Some rows have no size entry. The others give once, few or many, or a class for an expanded clone.

J gene,D gene,V gene,clone size,CDR3 protein,CDR3 DNA
TRBJ1-3,-,TRBV13,-,CASLQISQGNRNTIYF,TGTGCCAGCCTTCAAATCTCACAGGGAAACAGAAACACCATATATTTT
TRBJ1-2,-,TRBV4-2,-,CASGQNYGYTF,TGTGCCAGTGGACAGAACTATGGCTACACCTTC
TRBJ2-5,TRBD2,TRBV6-1,-,CASSEFGGREETQYF,TGTGCCAGCAGTGAATTTGGCGGGAGGGAGGAGACCCAGTACTTC
TRBJ1-2,-,TRBV2,once,CASSESSWSSPPPYTF,TGTGCCAGCAGTGAATCAAGTTGGAGTTCCCCCCCACCCTACACCTTC
TRBJ2-3,-,TRBV6-1,-,CASSEGLTGGRVYTQYF,TGTGCCAGCAGTGAGGGTTTAACGGGGGGCCGGGTTTATACGCAGTATTTT
TRBJ1-6,TRBD1,TRBV30,-,CAWSGQGYSPLHF,TGTGCCTGGTCGGGACAGGGGTATTCACCCCTCCACTTT
TRBJ2-2,-,TRBV5-1,-,CASSTGSNTGELFF,TGCGCCAGCAGCACAGGGTCGAACACCGGGGAGCTGTTTTTT
TRBJ1-2,-,TRBV6-1,-,CASSEETLNYGYTF,TGTGCCAGCAGTGAAGAGACACTTAACTATGGCTACACCTTC
TRBJ2-1,TRBD1,TRBV5-4,-,CASSGNRGDNEQFF,TGTGCCAGCAGCGGGAACAGGGGGGATAATGAGCAGTTCTTC
TRBJ1-2,TRBD1,TRBV30,-,CAWDRAHGMGTALYGYTF,TGTGCCTGGGACCGAGCCCACGGAATGGGGACAGCCCTCTATGGCTACACCTTC
TRBJ2-5,-,TRBV7-8,once,CASSTWQAQETQYF,TGTGCCAGCAGCACTTGGCAGGCCCAAGAGACCCAGTACTTC
TRBJ2-5,-,TRBV5-4,-,CASSLFRGETQYF,TGTGCCAGCAGCTTGTTCAGGGGAGAGACCCAGTACTTC
TRBJ2-5,-,TRBV2,-,CASSDWGVSKETQYF,TGTGCCAGCAGTGATTGGGGGGTGTCAAAAGAGACCCAGTACTTC
TRBJ2-3,-,TRBV7-9,-,CASSPGYSTELPDTQYF,TGTGCCAGCAGCCCTGGGTATTCGACGGAGTTACCAGATACGCAGTATTTT